The source of this T cell receptor (beta chain) is a study of regulatory T cells in long-lasting Graves disease. The TCR beta library used iRepertoire HTBI primers with Arm-PCR amplification of CDR3. As handled by the study authors: Identification of gene segments yielded 60 to 80 TRBV and about 14 TRBJ across samples. Each CDR3 protein is one row after TCRdb ran MiXCR on the multiplex PCR reads. These V and J calls are TCRdb output, not the study's own analysis. The repertoire includes 360,000 or so distinct CDR3 sequences, less than 30% of them detected once, and approximately 30% sits in the top ten. The time point denotes: persistent/refractory GD, antithyroid drugs over 5 years with positive TRAb. RNA extracted from PBMCs served as the sequencing template. Peripheral blood, Nine milliliters per patient, was collected in EDTA tubes. As for this clonotype: As yet, its antigen is unknown.

Germline values: CDR1 MNHNS, CDR2 SASEGT. The CDR3 is made up of 15 amino acids. V gave up 6 bases and J gave up 4 bases, with 16 bases separating them. Study-level points and caveats: TCR diversity was lower in persistent Graves' patients than in newly diagnosed ones. Persistent disease samples used TRBV28, TRBJ1-2 and TRBJ2-5 preferentially.

This sequence originates from a woman aged 40 to 50 with Graves disease. The source material was peripheral blood mononuclear cells (PBMCs), sampled when the disease was refractory, from a patient treated with antithyroid drugs. The rearrangement uses TRBV6-1 and TRBJ2-1, with TRBD1 as a possible D gene (5 bases). DNA of the CDR3: TGTGCCAGCAGGACTGACAGTGCAAGATACAATGAGCAGTTCTTC. This translates into CASRTDSARYNEQFF.